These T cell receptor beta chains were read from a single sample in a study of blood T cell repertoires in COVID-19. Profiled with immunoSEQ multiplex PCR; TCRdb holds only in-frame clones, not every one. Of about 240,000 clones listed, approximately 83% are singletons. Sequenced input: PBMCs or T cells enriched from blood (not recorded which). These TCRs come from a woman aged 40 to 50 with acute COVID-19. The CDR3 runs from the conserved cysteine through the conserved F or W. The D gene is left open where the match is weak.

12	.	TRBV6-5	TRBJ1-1	CASRPQESEAFF	TGTGCCAGCAGGCCACAGGAGTCTGAAGCTTTCTTT
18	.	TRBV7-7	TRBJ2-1	CASSQREAGTEGYNEQFF	TGTGCTAGCAGTCAAAGGGAGGCGGGAACTGAGGGTTACAATGAGCAGTTCTTC
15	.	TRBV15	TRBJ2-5	CATSTVGRGQETQYF	TGTGCCACCAGCACGGTGGGCAGGGGCCAAGAGACCCAGTACTTC
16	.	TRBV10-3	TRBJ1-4	CAITLTVVATNEKLFF	TGTGCCATCACCCTGACAGTGGTCGCGACTAATGAAAAACTGTTTTTT
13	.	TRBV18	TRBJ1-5	CASHRGVPQPQHF	TGTGCCAGCCACCGCGGGGTACCTCAGCCCCAGCATTTT
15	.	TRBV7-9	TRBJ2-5	CASSLDEGGSGTQYF	TGTGCCAGCAGCTTAGATGAGGGCGGGTCGGGGACCCAGTACTTC
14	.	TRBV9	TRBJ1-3	CASSVGTTGNTIYF	TGTGCCAGCAGCGTAGGGACAACTGGAAACACCATATATTTT
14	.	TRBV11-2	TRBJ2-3	CASSLKSAFVTQYF	TGTGCCAGCAGCTTAAAGTCAGCGTTCGTTACGCAGTATTTT
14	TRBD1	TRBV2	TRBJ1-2	CASRLTGVNYGYTF	TGTGCCAGCAGGCTGACAGGGGTAAACTATGGCTACACCTTC
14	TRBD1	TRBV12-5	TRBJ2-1	CASGLVYRGDEQFF	TGTGCTAGTGGTTTGGTATACAGGGGCGATGAGCAGTTCTTC
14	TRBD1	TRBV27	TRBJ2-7	CASSLLDRAYEQYF	TGTGCCAGCAGTTTATTAGACAGGGCCTACGAGCAGTACTTC
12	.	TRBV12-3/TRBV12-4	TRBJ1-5	CASSLSASFPLF	TGTGCCAGCAGTTTATCGGCTAGTTTTCCCCTGTTT
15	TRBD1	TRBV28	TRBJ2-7	CASSSYGTALYEQYF	TGTGCCAGCAGTTCCTACGGGACAGCTCTCTACGAGCAGTACTTC
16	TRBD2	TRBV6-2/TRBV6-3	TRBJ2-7	CASSRRTSGRTYEQYF	TGTGCCAGCAGTCGACGCACTAGCGGGAGAACCTACGAGCAGTACTTC
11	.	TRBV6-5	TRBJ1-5	CASGGDQPQHF	TGTGCCAGCGGGGGGGATCAGCCCCAGCATTTT